This TCR beta chain is from a study of cytomegalovirus exposure and HLA in healthy donors. The CDR3 spans 11 residues. Germline CDR1 GTSNPN, CDR2 SVGIG (reference sequence). V lost 4 bases to trimming and J lost 7 bases, with 8 bases between them. 13 Jbeta primers and 60 Vbeta primers were used for the PCR. Profiled with immunoSEQ multiplex PCR; TCRdb holds only in-frame clones, not every one. The table has some 150,000 clones, 82% seen once. The chain has TRBV30 and TRBJ2-1; TRBD2 is a possible D gene (5 bases). The sequenced sample consisted of PBMCs. The origin of this receptor is a man aged 50 to 60 in good health and CMV-seropositive. The CDR3 DNA follows: TGTGCCTGGACTAGCCAAAATGAGCAGTTCTTC. Translation gives CAWTSQNEQFF.